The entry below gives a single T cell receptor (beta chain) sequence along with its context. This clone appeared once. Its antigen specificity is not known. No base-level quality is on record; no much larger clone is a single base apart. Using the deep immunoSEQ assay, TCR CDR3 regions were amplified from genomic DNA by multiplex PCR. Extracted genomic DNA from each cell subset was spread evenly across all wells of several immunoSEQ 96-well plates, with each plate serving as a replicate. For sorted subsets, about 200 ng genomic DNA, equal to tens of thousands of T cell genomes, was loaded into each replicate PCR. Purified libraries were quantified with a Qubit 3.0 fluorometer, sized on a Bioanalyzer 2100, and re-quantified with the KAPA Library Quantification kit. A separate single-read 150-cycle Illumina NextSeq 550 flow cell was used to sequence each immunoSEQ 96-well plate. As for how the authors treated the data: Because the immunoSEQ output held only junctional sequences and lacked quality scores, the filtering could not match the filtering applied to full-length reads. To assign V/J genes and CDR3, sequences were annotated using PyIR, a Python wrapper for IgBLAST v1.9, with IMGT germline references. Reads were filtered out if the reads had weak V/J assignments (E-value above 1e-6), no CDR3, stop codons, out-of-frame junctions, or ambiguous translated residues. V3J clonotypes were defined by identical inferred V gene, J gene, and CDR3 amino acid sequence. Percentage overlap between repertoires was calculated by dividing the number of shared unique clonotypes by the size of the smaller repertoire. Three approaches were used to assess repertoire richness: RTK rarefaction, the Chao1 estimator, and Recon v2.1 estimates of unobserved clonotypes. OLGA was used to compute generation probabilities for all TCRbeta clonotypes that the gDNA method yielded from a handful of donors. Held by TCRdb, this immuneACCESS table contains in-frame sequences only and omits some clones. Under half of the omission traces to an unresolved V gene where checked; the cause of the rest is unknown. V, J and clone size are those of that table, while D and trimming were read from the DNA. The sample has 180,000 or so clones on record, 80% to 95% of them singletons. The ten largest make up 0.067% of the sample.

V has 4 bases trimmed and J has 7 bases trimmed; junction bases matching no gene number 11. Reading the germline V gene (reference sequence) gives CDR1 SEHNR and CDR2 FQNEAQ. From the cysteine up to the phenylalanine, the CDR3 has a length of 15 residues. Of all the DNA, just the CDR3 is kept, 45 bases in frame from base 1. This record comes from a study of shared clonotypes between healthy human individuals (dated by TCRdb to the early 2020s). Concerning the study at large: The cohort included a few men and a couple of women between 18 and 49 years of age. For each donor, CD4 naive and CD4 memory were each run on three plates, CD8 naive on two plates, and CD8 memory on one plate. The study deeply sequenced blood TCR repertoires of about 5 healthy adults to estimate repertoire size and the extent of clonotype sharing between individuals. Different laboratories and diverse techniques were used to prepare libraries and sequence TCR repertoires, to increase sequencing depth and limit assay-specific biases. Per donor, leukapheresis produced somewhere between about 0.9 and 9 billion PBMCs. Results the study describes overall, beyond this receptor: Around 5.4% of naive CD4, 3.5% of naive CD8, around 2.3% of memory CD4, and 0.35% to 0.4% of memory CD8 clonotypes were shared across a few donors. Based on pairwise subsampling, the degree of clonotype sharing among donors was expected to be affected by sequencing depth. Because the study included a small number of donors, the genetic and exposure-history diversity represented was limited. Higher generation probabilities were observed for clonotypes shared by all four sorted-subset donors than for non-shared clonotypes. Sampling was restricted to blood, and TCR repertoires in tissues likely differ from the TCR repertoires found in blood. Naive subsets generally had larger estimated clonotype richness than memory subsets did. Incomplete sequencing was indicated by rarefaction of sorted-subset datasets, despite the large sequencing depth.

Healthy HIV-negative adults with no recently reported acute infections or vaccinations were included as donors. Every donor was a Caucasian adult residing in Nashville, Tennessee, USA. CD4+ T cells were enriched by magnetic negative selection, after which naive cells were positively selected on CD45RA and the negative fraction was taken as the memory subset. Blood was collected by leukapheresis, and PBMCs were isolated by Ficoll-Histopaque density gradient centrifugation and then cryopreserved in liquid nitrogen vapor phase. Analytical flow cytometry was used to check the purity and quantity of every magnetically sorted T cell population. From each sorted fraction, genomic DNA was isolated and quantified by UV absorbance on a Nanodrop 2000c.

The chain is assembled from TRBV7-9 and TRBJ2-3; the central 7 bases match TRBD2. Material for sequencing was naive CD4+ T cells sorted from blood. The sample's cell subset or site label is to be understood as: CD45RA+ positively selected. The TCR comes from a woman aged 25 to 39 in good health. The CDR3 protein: CASSSAGGSLNTQYF. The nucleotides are TGTGCCAGCAGCTCGGCTGGCGGGAGTCTGAATACGCAGTATTTT.